This T cell receptor (beta chain) was obtained from a study of radiotherapy plus CTLA-4 blockade in lung cancer. Study conclusions and caveats: In blood, after radiotherapy plus ipilimumab, tumor-derived TCR clones expanded. With interferon-beta, early dynamics of blood T cell clones were reported to best predict response.

A remark on this clone: What it recognizes is unknown.

CDR1 is MNHNS and CDR2 is SASEGT in the germline V gene. This CDR3 region has 15 residues. The V segment lost 8 bases and the J segment 7 bases; nucleotides outside the gene matches: 16. CTLA-4 blockade using ipilimumab, together with focal radiation, was received by patients with chemo-refractory metastatic non-small-cell lung cancer. Method: immunoSEQ multiplex PCR; TCRdb's copy keeps in-frame clones and lacks some. The sample holds around 45,000 clones; about 67% are singletons and the top ten take approximately 23%. Here the sequenced sample was peripheral blood, taken from a patient treated with radiotherapy plus ipilimumab. The receptor was derived from a human donor with non-small cell lung cancer who had a partial response to radiotherapy plus ipilimumab. The chain is built from TRBV6-1 and TRBJ2-7; 8 bases are a match to TRBD1. The CDR3 sequence is CASWDPGTGSREQYF. CDR3 nucleotides: TGTGCCAGCTGGGACCCCGGGACAGGATCTAGGGAGCAGTACTTC.